This is a list of T cell receptor beta chains from one sample in a study of T cells in Graves' hyperthyroidism and ophthalmopathy. Each CDR3 protein is one row after TCRdb ran MiXCR on the multiplex PCR reads. The table records fewer than 700,000 distinct CDR3 sequences, 17% of them present only once. The sequencing input was blood. The receptors come from a woman between 18 and 30 years old with Graves' ophthalmopathy. Both conserved end residues are part of each CDR3. Each record gives: J gene, D gene, V gene, clone size, CDR3 DNA, CDR3 protein. A D gene is named only where the DNA matches it firmly. The size field is filled for only some rows; it gives once, few, many or a size class.

J gene: TRBJ2-7
D gene: .
V gene: TRBV27
clone size: many
CDR3 DNA: TGTGCCAGCAGTTCGGGCGGCGCAGGCTTTCCCTACGAGCAGTACTTC
CDR3 protein: CASSSGGAGFPYEQYF

J gene: TRBJ2-6
D gene: .
V gene: TRBV28
clone size: .
CDR3 DNA: TGTGCCAGCAGTTCGGGCCCCCCGGAAGGCTCTGGGGCCAACGTCCTGACTTTC
CDR3 protein: CASSSGPPEGSGANVLTF

J gene: TRBJ2-7
D gene: TRBD1
V gene: TRBV13
clone size: many
CDR3 DNA: TGTGCCAGCAGCCCCCCCCGGGACAGCTCCTACGAGCAGTACTTC
CDR3 protein: CASSPPRDSSYEQYF

J gene: TRBJ1-2
D gene: .
V gene: TRBV30
clone size: many
CDR3 DNA: TGTGCCTGGGTAGGGCGCGGGAGTTCTTCCAACTATGGCTACACCTTC
CDR3 protein: CAWVGRGSSSNYGYTF

J gene: TRBJ2-7
D gene: .
V gene: TRBV5-4
clone size: few
CDR3 DNA: TGTGCCAGCAGCCAACCTATCGAGGGGGGGGATCGCGAGCAGTACTTC
CDR3 protein: CASSQPIEGGDREQYF

J gene: TRBJ2-7
D gene: .
V gene: TRBV5-1
clone size: many
CDR3 DNA: TGCGCCAGCAGCTTGGATACGCGACGTTCCTACGAGCAGTACTTC
CDR3 protein: CASSLDTRRSYEQYF

J gene: TRBJ2-1
D gene: TRBD1
V gene: TRBV24-1
clone size: few
CDR3 DNA: TGTGCCACCAGTGATTTTGACAGGGGCGGGCACAATGAGCAGTTCTTC
CDR3 protein: CATSDFDRGGHNEQFF

J gene: TRBJ2-1
D gene: TRBD2
V gene: TRBV4-1
clone size: .
CDR3 DNA: TGCGCCAGCAAGAAGTTTGGGGAGGGAACCGACAATGAGCAGTTCTTC
CDR3 protein: CASKKFGEGTDNEQFF

J gene: TRBJ2-1
D gene: TRBD1
V gene: TRBV18
clone size: .
CDR3 DNA: TGTGCCAGCTCACCCCCGGGACAGGGGAACTACAATGAGCAGTTCTTC
CDR3 protein: CASSPPGQGNYNEQFF

J gene: TRBJ2-1
D gene: TRBD2
V gene: TRBV2
clone size: many
CDR3 DNA: TGTGCCAGCAGTGAAAAGTACTCCGGGAGGGCCGTATATGAGCAGTTCTTC
CDR3 protein: CASSEKYSGRAVYEQFF

J gene: TRBJ2-7
D gene: .
V gene: TRBV20-1
clone size: once
CDR3 DNA: TGCAGTGCTAGAGATATGGGGCCTCGCGAGCAGTACTTC
CDR3 protein: CSARDMGPREQYF

J gene: TRBJ2-2
D gene: .
V gene: TRBV30
clone size: many
CDR3 DNA: TGTGCCTGGACCCCGCACACCGGGGAGCTGTTTTTT
CDR3 protein: CAWTPHTGELFF

J gene: TRBJ2-1
D gene: TRBD2
V gene: TRBV27
clone size: .
CDR3 DNA: TGTGCCAGCAGTTTTCCCAGCGGGGGGGTCAATGAGCAGTTCTTC
CDR3 protein: CASSFPSGGVNEQFF

J gene: TRBJ2-1
D gene: TRBD2
V gene: TRBV4-1
clone size: few
CDR3 DNA: TGCGCCAGCAGCCAAGATCGGGGGACTAGCGGGGGTAGTGAGCAGTTCTTC
CDR3 protein: CASSQDRGTSGGSEQFF

J gene: TRBJ2-3
D gene: TRBD2
V gene: TRBV2
clone size: .
CDR3 DNA: TGTGCCAGCAGTGAAGCGGGACTAGCGGGAGGGACAGATACGCAGTATTTT
CDR3 protein: CASSEAGLAGGTDTQYF

J gene: TRBJ2-1
D gene: .
V gene: TRBV19
clone size: .
CDR3 DNA: TGTGCCAGTAGCCAAGGGAGTCCCTATGAGCAGTTCTTC
CDR3 protein: CASSQGSPYEQFF

J gene: TRBJ2-1
D gene: .
V gene: TRBV20-1
clone size: few
CDR3 DNA: TGCAGCGCCATTCGGCGGGTTTCCTACAATGAGCAGTTCTTC
CDR3 protein: CSAIRRVSYNEQFF

J gene: TRBJ1-1
D gene: TRBD1
V gene: TRBV4-1
clone size: few
CDR3 DNA: TGCGCCAGCAGCCAATACCTTAGGGACAGGGAAGCTTTCTTT
CDR3 protein: CASSQYLRDREAFF

J gene: TRBJ2-3
D gene: .
V gene: TRBV27
clone size: many
CDR3 DNA: TGTGCCAGCAGCTTGACTAGCACAGATACGCAGTATTTT
CDR3 protein: CASSLTSTDTQYF

J gene: TRBJ1-5
D gene: .
V gene: TRBV19
clone size: once
CDR3 DNA: TGTGCCAGTAGAGGACAGTACAATCAGCCCCAGCATTTT
CDR3 protein: CASRGQYNQPQHF

J gene: TRBJ1-1
D gene: TRBD1
V gene: TRBV9
clone size: few
CDR3 DNA: TGTGCCAGCAGCGTAGAAGGAGGGGGCAGGTACACTGAAGCTTTCTTT
CDR3 protein: CASSVEGGGRYTEAFF

J gene: TRBJ2-1
D gene: .
V gene: TRBV5-6
clone size: .
CDR3 DNA: TGTGCCAGCAGCATCGGCGGCGGCAAAGAGCAGTTCTTC
CDR3 protein: CASSIGGGKEQFF

J gene: TRBJ2-1
D gene: .
V gene: TRBV5-1
clone size: few
CDR3 DNA: TGCGCCAGCAGCTTAGTGGACATTTACAATGAGCAGTTCTTC
CDR3 protein: CASSLVDIYNEQFF